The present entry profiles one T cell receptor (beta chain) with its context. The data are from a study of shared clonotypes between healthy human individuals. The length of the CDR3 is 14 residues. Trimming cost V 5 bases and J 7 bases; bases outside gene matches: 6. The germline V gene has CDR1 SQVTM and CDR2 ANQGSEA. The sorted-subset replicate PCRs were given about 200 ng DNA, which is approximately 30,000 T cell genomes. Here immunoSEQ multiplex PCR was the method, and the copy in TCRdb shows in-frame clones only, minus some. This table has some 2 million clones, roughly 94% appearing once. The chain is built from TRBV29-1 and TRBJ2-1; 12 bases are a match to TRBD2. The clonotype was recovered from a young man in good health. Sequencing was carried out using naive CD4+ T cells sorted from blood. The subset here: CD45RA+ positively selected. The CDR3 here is CSVHPGLAGNEQFF. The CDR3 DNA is TGCAGCGTTCACCCAGGACTAGCGGGAAATGAGCAGTTCTTC.